The rows below give T cell receptor beta chains drawn from one sample of a study of cytomegalovirus exposure and HLA in healthy donors. Some clones are missing from TCRdb's copy, which holds only in-frame ones; the method was immunoSEQ multiplex PCR. The repertoire includes about 180,000 clones, approximately 80% of them detected once, and around 1.4% sits in the top ten. The specimen sequenced was PBMCs. The receptors come from a girl aged 10-17 years in good health and CMV-seropositive. Both conserved end residues are part of each CDR3. The D gene is left open where the match is weak. The size of a clone is reported for some rows only, either as once, few or many, or as a class for expanded clones.

V gene: TRBV14; CDR3 length: 14; J gene: TRBJ1-1; clone size: NA; D gene: NA; CDR3 protein: CASMKVGAYTEAFF; CDR3 DNA: TGTGCCAGCATGAAGGTCGGAGCCTACACTGAAGCTTTCTTT
V gene: TRBV5-1; CDR3 length: 15; J gene: TRBJ2-5; clone size: NA; D gene: TRBD2; CDR3 protein: CASSPRLAAQETQYF; CDR3 DNA: TGCGCCAGCAGCCCGAGACTAGCGGCTCAAGAGACCCAGTACTTC
V gene: TRBV7-3; CDR3 length: 15; J gene: TRBJ2-5; clone size: NA; D gene: NA; CDR3 protein: CASSLGGAGQETQYF; CDR3 DNA: TGTGCCAGCAGCTTGGGTGGGGCGGGACAAGAGACCCAGTACTTC
V gene: TRBV13; CDR3 length: 15; J gene: TRBJ2-3; clone size: NA; D gene: NA; CDR3 protein: CASSPAGSSTDTQYF; CDR3 DNA: TGTGCCAGCAGCCCCGCGGGATCTAGCACAGATACGCAGTATTTT
V gene: TRBV25-1; CDR3 length: 17; J gene: TRBJ2-3; clone size: NA; D gene: TRBD2; CDR3 protein: CASSDPGSGGSTDTQYF; CDR3 DNA: TGTGCCAGCAGTGACCCGGGTAGCGGGGGTAGCACAGATACGCAGTATTTT
V gene: TRBV10-3; CDR3 length: 16; J gene: TRBJ2-5; clone size: NA; D gene: TRBD2; CDR3 protein: CAISESRLAVQETQYF; CDR3 DNA: TGTGCCATCAGTGAGTCCCGACTAGCGGTCCAAGAGACCCAGTACTTC
V gene: TRBV6-1; CDR3 length: 12; J gene: TRBJ2-3; clone size: few; D gene: NA; CDR3 protein: CASTAGADTQYF; CDR3 DNA: TGTGCCAGCACGGCAGGGGCAGATACGCAGTATTTT
V gene: TRBV10-3; CDR3 length: 16; J gene: TRBJ2-3; clone size: once; D gene: NA; CDR3 protein: CAISEGRVSSTDTQYF; CDR3 DNA: TGTGCCATCAGTGAGGGGCGGGTATCTAGCACAGATACGCAGTATTTT
V gene: TRBV30; CDR3 length: 13; J gene: TRBJ2-7; clone size: once; D gene: NA; CDR3 protein: CAWSLDSSYEQYF; CDR3 DNA: TGTGCCTGGAGTTTGGACAGCTCCTACGAGCAGTACTTC
V gene: TRBV19; CDR3 length: 15; J gene: TRBJ2-1; clone size: once; D gene: TRBD1; CDR3 protein: CASSSDRVSYNEQFF; CDR3 DNA: TGTGCCAGTAGTTCCGACAGGGTCTCCTACAATGAGCAGTTCTTC
V gene: TRBV5-8; CDR3 length: 12; J gene: TRBJ1-1; clone size: NA; D gene: NA; CDR3 protein: CASSPSGTEAFF; CDR3 DNA: TGTGCCAGCAGCCCCTCGGGCACTGAAGCTTTCTTT
V gene: TRBV6-1; CDR3 length: 15; J gene: TRBJ2-7; clone size: NA; D gene: NA; CDR3 protein: CASSLQGFKGVEQYF; CDR3 DNA: TGTGCCAGCAGCCTTCAGGGGTTTAAGGGAGTCGAGCAGTACTTC
V gene: TRBV7-2; CDR3 length: 14; J gene: TRBJ2-7; clone size: NA; D gene: TRBD2; CDR3 protein: CASSHAGLVYEQYF; CDR3 DNA: TGTGCCAGCAGCCACGCAGGACTAGTCTACGAGCAGTACTTC